A single T cell receptor (beta chain) is shown here with its context. Its antigen remains unknown. This record comes from a study of T cells expressing NK-cell markers. About the study: Most of the eight sequenced donors were HCMV-seropositive; one was seronegative. Points from the study as a whole: The contribution of dominant NKG2C+ clonotypes to CD8+ T cells in about 6 donors was roughly 1.0-7.0%. Among a few donors, these clonotypes also ranked first in the CD3+CD56-NKG2C+ fraction.

The authors made TCR beta cDNA libraries by 5'RACE template switching. This switching added a universal primer site and UMIs. With the 5' RACE reads reprocessed, TCRdb shows one record per CDR3 protein and no DNA. The specimen's table records a few hundred thousand distinct CDR3 sequences. Germline CDR1 is ENHRY and CDR2 is SYGVKD. This CDR3 is 12 amino acids long. Sequencing used blood T cells: a sorted CD56 or NKG2C T cell subset, CD4+ or CD8+ T cells, or bulk PBMC T cells (not recorded which). The chain uses TRBV10-3 and TRBJ2-7; TCRdb names TRBD1, which stays unverified in the absence of DNA. This receptor was taken from a man between 18 and 69 years old in good health. The CDR3 protein is CATRTGGWEQYF.